The present TCR beta chain was sequenced within a study of T cells after posttransplantation cyclophosphamide. Study-wide findings and caveats: Blood and skin or GI T cell repertoires showed limited TRB overlap. Recipient CMV seropositivity and CMV reactivation strongly tracked TRB clonality.

Sequenced by immunoSEQ multiplex PCR; TCRdb stores in-frame clones only, minus some. This table has about 9,200 clones, over 95% appearing once. On the day of bone marrow donation, the related graft donor provided peripheral blood. Cells defined as naive were viable CD3+CD4+ or CD3+CD8+ and CCR7+CD45RA+CD45RO-CD95-CD27+CD28+. Per germline, CDR1 SNHLY and CDR2 FYNNEI. The CDR3 is made up of 15 amino acids. Trimming left V 4 bases short and J 2 bases short, with 14 bases between. As for this clone: Its antigen is still unknown.

The sequence derives from a man over 45 in good health, CMV-negative, and a related stem cell transplant donor. The source material was naive CD8+ T cells sorted from PBMCs. The J gene is TRBJ1-2, the V gene TRBV2, with D unclear. The CDR3 DNA reads as TGTGCCAGCAGTGCCCCGGAACGGAGCAACTATGGCTACACCTTC. Protein product: CASSAPERSNYGYTF.